This TCR beta chain was documented in a study of T-cell memory formation after mild COVID-19. Barcoded TCR alpha and TCR beta cDNA libraries with UMIs came from 5'RACE using constant-segment primers. TCRdb used MiXCR to reprocess the 5' RACE reads, holding one entry per CDR3 protein. Seen here are hundreds of thousands of distinct CDR3 sequences, roughly 17% observed once, and the top ten hold around 7.8%. This clonotype was detected a few times. No antigen is known for it. Points from the study as a whole: Second-wave clones with a day 37 peak had unconfirmed SARS-CoV-2 specificity.

The CDR3 runs 17 residues. Germline V gene data show CDR1 as ENHRY and CDR2 as SYGVKD. J gave up 2 bases and V 6 bases, and 7 bases lay outside the gene matches. This chain connects TRBV10-3 to TRBJ2-2; 12 bases align to TRBD1. The clonotype comes from an adult woman who had mild COVID-19 (a few samples of this study predate the infection). Cell type and time point are not known. Material: PBMCs or a T cell subset sorted from them (not recorded which). The CDR3 region has the DNA TGTGCCATCAGCCCCGGGACAGGGGGCGGAAACACCGGGGAGCTGTTTTTT. Translation gives CAISPGTGGGNTGELFF.